The rows below give T cell receptor beta chains drawn from one sample of a study of Ad26.COV2.S vaccination and SARS-CoV-2 variants. Using immunoSEQ multiplex PCR, the repertoire was profiled, and TCRdb retains in-frame clones only, with some absent. This sample has 400,000 to 500,000 clones, with roughly 89% found just once. The specimen was peripheral blood, collected in a trial of Ad26.COV2.S vaccine versus placebo. The receptors stem from a person between 18 and 59 years old who received the Ad26.COV2.S COVID-19 vaccine or a placebo. Each CDR3 is given with its conserved first and last residue. The D gene is left open where the match is weak.

V gene: TRBV12-3/TRBV12-4
D gene: -
J gene: TRBJ2-5
CDR3 length: 12
CDR3 protein: CASSFSQETQYF

V gene: TRBV4-3
D gene: TRBD2
J gene: TRBJ2-3
CDR3 length: 17
CDR3 protein: CASSQDLVGGGADTQYF

V gene: TRBV4-3
D gene: -
J gene: TRBJ1-5
CDR3 length: 14
CDR3 protein: CASSQRTGNQPQHF

V gene: TRBV16
D gene: -
J gene: TRBJ2-7
CDR3 length: 14
CDR3 protein: CASSQPGFRNEQYF

V gene: TRBV30
D gene: -
J gene: TRBJ1-2
CDR3 length: 13
CDR3 protein: CAWSVKGRNGYTF

V gene: TRBV7-8
D gene: TRBD2
J gene: TRBJ2-1
CDR3 length: 15
CDR3 protein: CASSLREGPLNEQFF

V gene: TRBV2
D gene: -
J gene: TRBJ1-2
CDR3 length: 16
CDR3 protein: CASSVGGAAVIGGYTF

V gene: TRBV27
D gene: TRBD1
J gene: TRBJ2-2
CDR3 length: 16
CDR3 protein: CASSELETGYTGELFF

V gene: TRBV30
D gene: -
J gene: TRBJ2-3
CDR3 length: 10
CDR3 protein: CAWGGDTQYF

V gene: TRBV7-2
D gene: TRBD1
J gene: TRBJ1-5
CDR3 length: 15
CDR3 protein: CASSSFTGGYQPQHF

V gene: TRBV7-2
D gene: -
J gene: TRBJ1-1
CDR3 length: 12
CDR3 protein: CASSRRGTEAFF

V gene: TRBV7-9
D gene: -
J gene: TRBJ2-5
CDR3 length: 10
CDR3 protein: CASSSETQYF

V gene: TRBV13
D gene: -
J gene: TRBJ1-1
CDR3 length: 14
CDR3 protein: CASSLDGENTEAFF

V gene: TRBV28
D gene: -
J gene: TRBJ1-5
CDR3 length: 14
CDR3 protein: CASTEGGGNQPQHF

V gene: TRBV10-3
D gene: -
J gene: TRBJ2-3
CDR3 length: 14
CDR3 protein: CAISNSNDVVTQYF

V gene: TRBV19
D gene: -
J gene: TRBJ2-1
CDR3 length: 13
CDR3 protein: CASTGLSYNEQFF

V gene: TRBV7-8
D gene: -
J gene: TRBJ2-1
CDR3 length: 15
CDR3 protein: CASTTSLGSGHEQFF

V gene: TRBV5-1
D gene: TRBD1
J gene: TRBJ1-2
CDR3 length: 16
CDR3 protein: CASSVRDRTFNYGYTF

V gene: TRBV4-2
D gene: -
J gene: TRBJ2-5
CDR3 length: 13
CDR3 protein: CASSPRLEETQYF

V gene: TRBV7-2
D gene: -
J gene: TRBJ2-1
CDR3 length: 17
CDR3 protein: CASSLVTRQFPHNEQFF

V gene: TRBV27
D gene: -
J gene: TRBJ1-2
CDR3 length: 15
CDR3 protein: CASRPGGLVYYGYTF

V gene: TRBV14
D gene: TRBD1
J gene: TRBJ1-2
CDR3 length: 13
CDR3 protein: CASSHLTGPVYTF

V gene: TRBV6-1
D gene: -
J gene: TRBJ1-1
CDR3 length: 11
CDR3 protein: CASSFQYEAFF

V gene: TRBV4-2
D gene: -
J gene: TRBJ1-6
CDR3 length: 15
CDR3 protein: CASSQQRSLDSPLHF

V gene: TRBV11-3
D gene: -
J gene: TRBJ2-1
CDR3 length: 11
CDR3 protein: CASTLGNEQFF